Presented here are 27 T cell receptor beta chains from one specimen sequenced in a study of read filtering for tumor transcriptome and immune sequencing. This library used roughly 370 ng RNA and molecular barcoded adaptors spanning alpha/delta and beta/gamma chains. TCRdb recomputed calls from the reads with MiXCR, one row per CDR3 protein. The sample includes about 86,000 distinct CDR3 sequences, roughly an eighth of them seen just once. The sequenced sample consisted of a population of CD138-negative cells sorted from bone marrow. All receptors come from a donor aged 40 or older with multiple myeloma.

In the case of this clonotype: This clone may be a read error of a much larger clone one base away. The gene calls are TRBV20-1 and TRBJ2-7; no firm D call. V dropped 0 bases and J dropped 4 bases, with 10 bases sitting between them. In germline, CDR1 is DFQATT, CDR2 SNEGSKA (reference sequence). The length of the CDR3 is 13 residues. CDR3 protein: CSARDGEKYEQYF. The CDR3 bases are TGCAGTGCTAGAGATGGAGAGAAATACGAGCAGTACTTC.

This clonotype showed up many times. The V call is TRBV2, the J call TRBJ2-5, with D possibly TRBD1 on 5 matching bases. Germline-derived CDR1 and CDR2 are SNHLY and FYNNEI. This CDR3 contains 12 residues. With 4 bases removed from V and 4 bases from J, the gap between germline ends came to 7 bases. This CDR3 is CASSVQGETQYF. In nucleotides, the CDR3 is TGTGCCAGCAGTGTCCAGGGAGAGACCCAGTACTTC.

In its sample, this clonotype was seen a few times. Because it lacks the conserved phenylalanine or tryptophan at the end, this CDR3 is likely a read error. This chain uses TRBV20-1 with TRBJ2-7; 14 positions agree with TRBD2. Per germline, CDR1 DFQATT and CDR2 SNEGSKA (reference sequence). J gave up 1 base and V 5 bases, and 7 bases lay outside the gene matches. The CDR3 sequence is 16 residues long. The CDR3 sequence is CSAGVTSGRGSYEQYY. The CDR3, as DNA: TGCAGTGCTGGAGTGACTAGCGGGAGGGGATCCTACGAGCAGTACTAC.

In this sample, this clonotype turned up many times. The gene calls are TRBV5-1 and TRBJ2-3; TRBD1 matches at 8 bases. V was clipped by 4 bases and J by 1 base; unmatched bases: 2. This CDR3 has 14 amino acids. Germline values: CDR1 SGHRS, CDR2 YFSETQ. CDR3 nucleotide sequence: TGCGCCAGCAGCACGGGACAGGGCACAGATACGCAGTATTTT. This sequence encodes CASSTGQGTDTQYF.

The chain recombines TRBV20-1 with TRBJ2-7, with TRBD2 as a possible D gene (6 bases). CDR1 is DFQATT and CDR2 is SNEGSKA in the germline V gene (reference sequence). The V end was cut by 6 bases, the J end by 3 bases, with 9 bases between. The CDR3 extends over 11 amino acids. CDR3 in DNA: TGCAGTGCCGGGGACTTCTACGAGCAGTACTTC. Protein product: CSAGDFYEQYF.

This clonotype has a count of ten or more. The V and J genes are TRBV2 and TRBJ2-3, with D possibly called TRBD1 or TRBD2 (5 bases each). CDR1 and CDR2 from the germline V gene are SNHLY and FYNNEI. Trimming pared 7 bases from V and 2 bases from J, leaving 13 bases between. This CDR3 spans 14 amino acids. The CDR3 coding sequence is TGTGCCAGCACCCGGGACCGATCCACAGATACGCAGTATTTT. Encoded protein: CASTRDRSTDTQYF.

This clonotype was picked up many times. V is TRBV5-5 and J is TRBJ2-5; D is perhaps TRBD2 (5 bases). Germline V gene data show CDR1 as SGHKS and CDR2 as YYEKEE (reference sequence). CDR3 length: 15 amino acids. The V end lost 0 bases, the J end lost 2 bases, and 11 bases lay between the germline ends. CDR3 sequence: CASSLEGSGQETQYF. CDR3 bases: TGTGCCAGCAGCTTGGAAGGTTCGGGACAAGAGACCCAGTACTTC.

The V call is TRBV30, the J call TRBJ1-2; no definite D call. Germline V gene lookup returns CDR1 GTSNPN and CDR2 SVGIG (reference sequence). This CDR3 has 11 residues. Trimming removed 4 bases from V and 5 bases from J, with 8 bases in between. The CDR3 nucleotides read TGTGCCTGGACCAGCGTTTATGGCTACACCTTC. Its translation is CAWTSVYGYTF.

This clonotype was counted at least ten times. The chain links TRBV11-2 to TRBJ1-1; D is unclear. V lost 1 base, J lost 0 bases, and 6 bases lay in between. This CDR3 has 14 residues. From germline, CDR1 is SGHAT and CDR2 FQNNGV. This CDR3 reads CASSLAIMNTEAFF. The DNA for the CDR3 is TGTGCCAGCAGCTTAGCAATTATGAACACTGAAGCTTTCTTT.

This clonotype occurred many times. The chain employs TRBV28 and TRBJ2-2; D is uncertain. The CDR3 is 15 amino acids. Germline CDR1 reads MDHEN; CDR2 reads SYDVKM. V was trimmed by 6 bases and J by 3 bases, leaving 14 bases between them. CDR3 sequence (DNA): TGTGCCAGCAGATGTCTAGAGGCGGACACCGGGGAGCTGTTTTTT. It specifies CASRCLEADTGELFF.

As for this clonotype: One junction end disagrees with the germline gene, perhaps due to a read error. This chain connects TRBV4-1 to TRBJ2-1, with a possible D match to TRBD2 (6 bases). Germline lookup yields CDR1 MGHRA and CDR2 YSYEKL. The CDR3 spans 16 residues. The DNA of the CDR3 is TGCGCCAGCAGCCACGGCAGGGAGGTAGGCTACAAGGAGCAGTTCTTC. Translating it yields CASSHGREVGYKEQFF.

The chain has TRBV11-2 and TRBJ2-7; 7 bases fit TRBD2. V lost 5 bases to trimming and J lost 6 bases; unmatched junction nucleotides: 13. Germline CDR1 reads SGHAT; CDR2 reads FQNNGV. This CDR3 spans 15 amino acids. DNA for the CDR3: TGTGCCAGCAGCCGAGCACGGGGGGTTCGGAGCGAGCAGTACTTC. Translation gives CASSRARGVRSEQYF. The entire variable domain, with the rest obtained from reference TRBV11-2 and TRBJ2-7, is as follows: EAGVAQSPRYKIIEKRQSVAFWCNPISGHATLYWYQQILGQGPKLLIQFQNNGVVDDSQLPKDRFSAERLKGVDSTLKIQPAKLEDSAVYLCASSRARGVRSEQYFGPGTRLTVT.

This clonotype came up a few times. V and J are TRBV5-1 and TRBJ1-3; D is ambiguous. CDR1 and CDR2 from the germline V gene are SGHRS and YFSETQ. The germline V and J ends were trimmed by 0 bases and 0 bases, with 10 bases remaining between them. This CDR3 is built from 16 residues. CDR3 DNA: TGCGCCAGCAGCTTGGATCCGGGTTTCTCTGGAAACACCATATATTTT. Translating gives CASSLDPGFSGNTIYF.

This clonotype was detected ten times or more. This chain links TRBV3-1 with TRBJ2-3; D gene unclear. V gave up 7 bases and J gave up 3 bases, with 14 bases separating them. Germline CDR1 is LGHDT and CDR2 is YNNKEL (reference sequence). The CDR3 extends over 14 amino acids. This chain's CDR3 is CASTVRRETDTQYF. CDR3 coding DNA: TGTGCCAGCACAGTCAGAAGGGAAACAGATACGCAGTATTTT.

Only a few counts were recorded for this clonotype. The rearrangement links TRBV7-9 to TRBJ2-3; 9 nucleotides align to TRBD1. CDR1 is SEHNR, CDR2 FQNEAQ, per germline (reference sequence). With 4 bases clipped from V and 3 bases from J, the junction kept 5 bases outside the gene matches. The CDR3 is made up of 15 amino acids. The CDR3, as DNA: TGTGCCAGCAGCTCGACAGGGGGACTAACAGATACGCAGTATTTT. Translation: CASSSTGGLTDTQYF. Using reference TRBV7-9 and TRBJ2-3 for the parts outside the CDR3, the full variable domain is DTGVSQNPRHKITKRGQNVTFRCDPISEHNRLYWYRQTLGQGPEFLTYFQNEAQLEKSRLLSDRFSAERPKGSFSTLEIQRTEQGDSAMYLCASSSTGGLTDTQYFGPGTRLTVL.

The table lists this clonotype with many counts. This chain links TRBV11-3 with TRBJ2-1; TRBD2 matches at 8 bases. This CDR3 spans 13 amino acids. Germline loops: CDR1 SGHNT, CDR2 YENEEA. V shed 1 base and J 9 bases; nucleotides not matched to a gene: 2. The CDR3 DNA reads TGTGCCAGCAGCTTAGTCGCGGGAGGTGAGCAGTTCTTC. It yields the protein CASSLVAGGEQFF.

This clonotype was counted ten times or more. This sequence joins TRBV12-3 or TRBV12-4 and TRBJ1-5, with a tentative D call TRBD1 (6 bases). Trimming took 2 bases from V and 4 from J, leaving 21 bases between them. CDR3 length: 18 residues. DNA for the CDR3: TGTGCCAGCAGTTTAAGGTCCTCGGCAGGGAGGGGGAATCAGCCCCAGCATTTT. Translating gives CASSLRSSAGRGNQPQHF.

The V gene is TRBV4-2, the J gene TRBJ1-2; D unclear. CDR1 is LGHNA, CDR2 YNFKEQ, per germline. This CDR3 comprises 16 residues. Deletions cut 1 base from V and 2 bases from J, with 14 bases between. In nucleotides, the CDR3 is TGTGCCAGCAGCCAAGGGAGGTGGAGTAGCAACTATGGCTACACCTTC. Its translation: CASSQGRWSSNYGYTF.

On this clonotype itself: This may stem from a read error, because a much larger clone lies one nucleotide away. This chain joins TRBV29-1 and TRBJ2-5, with 8 bases fitting TRBD1. The germline V gene has CDR1 SQVTM and CDR2 ANQGSEA. This CDR3 comprises 14 residues. V gave up 4 bases and J gave up 7 bases; unmatched junction bases: 11. CDR3 sequence reads: CSVGTGMISGTQYF. CDR3 DNA: TGCAGCGTTGGGACAGGGATGATTTCAGGGACCCAGTACTTC.

This clonotype came up many times. The chain joins TRBV6-5 to TRBJ1-2, with 8 positions matching TRBD1. Germline V lookup: CDR1 MNHEY, CDR2 SVGAGI. V lost 7 bases to trimming and J lost 5 bases; unmatched junction nucleotides: 9. The CDR3 sequence is 14 residues long. CDR3 DNA: TGTGCCAGCAAGCGGACAGGGCGGTTTTATGGCTACACCTTC. It encodes CASKRTGRFYGYTF.

This clonotype has a count of ten or more. The V and J genes are TRBV2 and TRBJ1-2; D unclear. The CDR3 is made up of 15 amino acids. Germline CDR1 is SNHLY and CDR2 is FYNNEI. Trimming removed 2 bases from V and 0 bases from J, with 10 bases in between. This CDR3 is CASSETWGANYGYTF. The CDR3 DNA is TGTGCCAGCAGTGAAACGTGGGGAGCTAACTATGGCTACACCTTC. Based on the CDR3 plus reference TRBV2 and TRBJ1-2, the full variable domain is EPEVTQTPSHQVTQMGQEVILRCVPISNHLYFYWYRQILGQKVEFLVSFYNNEISEKSEIFDDQFSVERPDGSNFTLKIRSTKLEDSAMYFCASSETWGANYGYTFGSGTRLTVV.

Remarks on this clonotype: The germline gene is not matched at one end of the junction; a read error may be the cause. The V gene is TRBV7-2, the J gene TRBJ2-7; unclear D gene. The germline gives CDR1 SGHTA, CDR2 FQGNSA. There are 14 residues in the CDR3. CDR3 region: CASSSFIASYGQYF. The CDR3 DNA sequence: TGTGCCAGCAGCTCATTCATTGCCAGCTACGGGCAGTACTTC.

This clonotype has just a few counts. A much larger clone is a single base away; this may be a read error. This chain links TRBV29-1 with TRBJ2-2, with 8 bases lining up with TRBD1. CDR3 size: 14 residues. The germline CDR1 and CDR2 sequences are SQVTM and ANQGSEA. DNA of the CDR3: TGCAGCGTTTCCAGGGGGCTGAACGCCGGGGAGCTGTTTTTT. Translating it yields CSVSRGLNAGELFF.

This clonotype was seen many times. V and J are TRBV12-3 or TRBV12-4 and TRBJ1-1, with 9 nucleotides matching TRBD1. The CDR3 contains 12 residues. With 6 bases clipped from V and 10 bases from J, the junction kept 6 bases outside the gene matches. CDR3 in amino acids: CASSRGQGRAFF. DNA of the CDR3: TGTGCCAGCAGCCGCGGACAGGGGAGAGCTTTCTTT.

The chain joins TRBV3-1 to TRBJ1-2, with D possibly being TRBD1 (5 bases). Germline values: CDR1 LGHDT, CDR2 YNNKEL (reference sequence). CDR3 length equals 12 residues. V lost 4 bases and J lost 8, with 11 bases in between. CDR3 nucleotides: TGTGCCAGCAGCCGGGGGATAGGCGGCTACACCTTC. This sequence encodes CASSRGIGGYTF.

The V call is TRBV5-1, the J call TRBJ2-1, with D perhaps matching TRBD1 or TRBD2 (5 bases each). Germline loops: CDR1 SGHRS, CDR2 YFSETQ. V was clipped by 4 bases and J by 12 bases, with 17 bases between them. The CDR3 has 13 residues. The CDR3 DNA is TGCGCCAGCAGCCTGGACCCCCCGGGGCGGCAGTTCTTC. Amino acid sequence: CASSLDPPGRQFF.

This clonotype was seen repeatedly, ten times or more. The rearrangement uses TRBV28 and TRBJ1-1; 11 nucleotides agree with TRBD1. Germline V lookup: CDR1 MDHEN, CDR2 SYDVKM. V shed 2 bases and J 4 bases; nucleotides not matched to a gene: 3. The CDR3 extends over 15 amino acids. CDR3 sequence (DNA): TGTGCCAGCAGTTTACCGGGACAGGGGGTCACTGAAGCTTTCTTT. As protein: CASSLPGQGVTEAFF. Based on the CDR3 plus reference TRBV28 and TRBJ1-1, the full variable domain is DVKVTQSSRYLVKRTGEKVFLECVQDMDHENMFWYRQDPGLGLRLIYFSYDVKMKEKGDIPEGYSVSREKKERFSLILESASTNQTSMYLCASSLPGQGVTEAFFGQGTRLTVV.